This entry describes one TCR beta chain. This clonotype was counted at least ten times. The antigen it binds to is not known. Base quality data are lacking; no much larger clone is found one base away. This entry comes from a study of T-cell reconstitution after alpha-beta-depleted transplantation in children (dated by TCRdb to 2016 to 2018). Regarding the study in general: Using TCR repertoire profiling, the study quantitatively followed how T-cell immune reconstitution unfolded in children after TCRalphabeta/CD19-depleted allogeneic hematopoietic cell transplantation.

Library prep was done by PCR. The run used an Illumina HiSeq 2500. TCR libraries were prepared with molecular barcoding, using unique molecular identifiers to normalize TCRbeta repertoire quantification. The public reads were reprocessed in TCRdb via fastp at Q25 and MiXCR, keeping in-frame beta chains. When rows share a CDR3 protein, they turn into one entry using the most common DNA and genes. The sample table shows some 200,000 distinct CDR3 sequences, and roughly 14% are seen once. About 13% of the sample is held by the ten biggest clonotypes. The sequencing here drew on PBMCs from the stem cell graft donor, taken from the stem cell graft. This clonotype originated in a human donor who donated a stem cell graft to a child with acute lymphoblastic leukemia.

CDR3 protein: CASRFNARGSDIQYF. The nucleotides are TGTGCCAGCAGATTCAATGCTAGGGGGTCGGACATTCAGTACTTC. The rearrangement combines TRBV12-3 or TRBV12-4 with TRBJ2-4; matching of 6 bases hints at TRBD1 as the D gene. V gives up 6 bases and J gives up 8 bases, and the segment between their germline ends measures 20 bases. From the cysteine up to the phenylalanine, the CDR3 has a length of 15 residues. Of the read, only the CDR3 DNA is kept; its 45 bases are in frame from base 1.